The next 31 T cell receptor beta chains were all read from a single sample in a study of T-cell reconstitution after alpha-beta-depleted transplantation in children. Construction of the TCRbeta library involved unique molecular identifiers. TCRdb processed the PCR reads anew with MiXCR; each CDR3 protein has one entry. In the table there are 450,000 to 700,000 distinct CDR3 sequences, 25% to 30% of which are singletons. Source: PBMCs, taken before TCRalphabeta/CD19-depleted stem cell transplant. The receptors were sampled from a boy younger than two with Wiskott-Aldrich syndrome, due to receive a stem cell transplant.

This sequence joins TRBV20-1 and TRBJ2-2, with 9 nucleotides matching TRBD2. V lost 5 bases, J lost 2 bases, and 3 bases stayed unmatched. The germline V gene has CDR1 DFQATT and CDR2 SNEGSKA (reference sequence). The CDR3 totals 14 residues. The CDR3 reads CSAGTSSNTGELFF. CDR3 DNA sequence: TGCAGTGCTGGGACTAGCTCAAACACCGGGGAGCTGTTTTTT.

The V gene is TRBV27, the J gene TRBJ1-5; unclear D gene. The germline CDR1 and CDR2 sequences are MNHEY and SMNVEV (reference sequence). Trimming pared 3 bases from V and 7 bases from J, leaving 10 bases between. The CDR3 contains 13 residues. The chain's CDR3 is CASSLKDPQPQHF. The CDR3 DNA reads as TGTGCCAGCAGTTTGAAGGATCCCCAGCCCCAGCATTTT.

The chain is built from TRBV12-3 or TRBV12-4 and TRBJ2-3; no clear D gene. The germline V and J ends were trimmed by 3 bases and 1 base, with 11 bases remaining between them. The CDR3 length is 15 residues. DNA for the CDR3: TGTGCCAGCAGTTTCCCAACGGATGGCACAGATACGCAGTATTTT. It specifies CASSFPTDGTDTQYF.

The chain uses TRBV2 and TRBJ2-6; D gene uncertain. V shed 4 bases and J shed 4 bases, with 14 bases lying between them. Germline V gene data show CDR1 as SNHLY and CDR2 as FYNNEI. The CDR3 spans 16 residues. For the CDR3, the DNA is TGTGCCAGCAGTGTTTCCAGACTGGGAGGGGCCAACGTCCTGACTTTC. Encoded protein: CASSVSRLGGANVLTF.

This rearrangement joins TRBV7-8 to TRBJ1-3, with TRBD1 matching over 8 bases. CDR3 size: 18 residues. CDR1 SGHVS and CDR2 FQNEAQ come from the germline V gene. The trim removed 0 bases at V and 0 bases at J, leaving 7 bases unmatched. CDR3: CASSLAGGTGFSGNTIYF. The CDR3 DNA reads as TGTGCCAGCAGCTTAGCAGGGGGGACAGGTTTCTCTGGAAACACCATATATTTT.

J is TRBJ1-5 and V is TRBV2, with a possible D match to TRBD1 (5 bases). Trimming left V 3 bases short and J 6 bases short, with 12 bases between. The CDR3 covers 14 residues. CDR1 is SNHLY and CDR2 is FYNNEI in the germline V gene. CDR3 residues: CASSERGSSQPQHF. CDR3 DNA: TGTGCCAGCAGTGAGAGGGGCTCGAGTCAGCCCCAGCATTTT.

This clonotype was seen a handful of times. The chain carries TRBV27 and TRBJ2-1; 9 bases map to TRBD1. Unmatched junction bases numbered 5, after V lost 6 bases and J lost 2 bases. CDR1 is MNHEY and CDR2 is SMNVEV in the germline V gene (reference sequence). There are 15 residues in the CDR3. The CDR3 spells CASSGDRGAYNEQFF. For the CDR3, the DNA is TGTGCCAGCAGCGGTGACAGGGGGGCCTACAATGAGCAGTTCTTC.

The V gene is TRBV6-1, the J gene TRBJ1-3, with D perhaps TRBD1 (6 bases). CDR3 length: 19 amino acids. The V end lost 6 bases, the J end lost 1 base, and 25 bases lay between the germline ends. Germline values: CDR1 MNHNS, CDR2 SASEGT. CDR3 nucleotide sequence: TGTGCCAGCAGCCGAACCGGGACATCCCGCAGCGCATCTGGAAACACCATATATTTT. Translation gives CASSRTGTSRSASGNTIYF.

There are a few counts of this clonotype. The chain couples TRBV5-1 to TRBJ2-1; D is uncertain. The V end was cut by 0 bases, the J end by 2 bases, with 9 bases between. Per germline, CDR1 SGHRS and CDR2 YFSETQ. This CDR3 contains 15 residues. The CDR3 DNA is TGCGCCAGCAGCTTGGCCGCGTGGACCTACAATGAGCAGTTCTTC. Its translation: CASSLAAWTYNEQFF.

The chain couples TRBV20-1 to TRBJ2-7, with 9 bases fitting TRBD1. The CDR3 covers 13 residues. Germline V gene lookup returns CDR1 DFQATT and CDR2 SNEGSKA (reference sequence). The CDR3: CRGAGTGLYEQYF. CDR3 in DNA: TGCAGGGGCGCCGGGACAGGGCTCTACGAGCAGTACTTC.

The V call is TRBV27, the J call TRBJ2-1; D possibly matches TRBD1 or TRBD2 (7 bases each). Trimming removed 3 bases from V and 5 bases from J, with 20 bases in between. Germline V gives CDR1 MNHEY, CDR2 SMNVEV (reference sequence). The CDR3 spans 17 residues. CDR3 DNA sequence: TGTGCCAGCAGTTTCGGGTTTCGGGGAGGGGGCCACAATGAGCAGTTCTTC. Translated: CASSFGFRGGGHNEQFF.

This clonotype has only a few counts. The chain employs TRBV12-3 or TRBV12-4 and TRBJ1-2; weak D call: TRBD1 (5 bases). CDR3 length: 13 amino acids. Trimming pared 4 bases from V and 4 bases from J, leaving 10 bases between. CDR3 region: CASSYRFSYGYTF. The CDR3 DNA is TGTGCCAGCAGTTACAGGTTCAGCTATGGCTACACCTTC.

A few counts support this clonotype. The gene calls are TRBV20-1 and TRBJ2-4; 8 bases line up with TRBD2. Germline V CDR1 and CDR2: DFQATT, SNEGSKA (reference sequence). J was trimmed by 0 bases and V by 1 base; bases with no gene match: 2. The CDR3 is 15 residues long. The CDR3 spells CSARGAGVAKNIQYF. The CDR3 coding sequence is TGCAGTGCTAGAGGAGCGGGGGTAGCCAAAAACATTCAGTACTTC.

There are a few counts of this clonotype. The V and J genes are TRBV28 and TRBJ1-5; D is ambiguous. In germline, CDR1 is MDHEN, CDR2 SYDVKM. This CDR3 spans 17 amino acids. Between the trimmed V and J ends, which lost 6 bases and 5 bases, there was a span of 23 bases. The chain's CDR3 is CASRPPGSSVPHQPQHF. CDR3 nucleotides: TGTGCCAGCAGGCCCCCCGGTAGCTCCGTTCCCCATCAGCCCCAGCATTTT.

The J gene is TRBJ1-3, the V gene TRBV14; D gene unclear. V was cut by 1 base and J by 3 bases, with 10 bases left in between. The germline gives CDR1 SGHDN, CDR2 FVKESK. This CDR3 comprises 15 residues. As DNA, the CDR3 is TGTGCCAGCAGCCAAGTGCGGGATGGTGGAAACACCATATATTTT. Its translation is CASSQVRDGGNTIYF.

J is TRBJ2-5 and V is TRBV7-8; TRBD2 matches at 7 bases. This CDR3 contains 13 residues. Germline CDR1 reads SGHVS; CDR2 reads FQNEAQ. The junction had 9 bases not matched to a gene; V was cut back by 5 bases and J by 9 bases. The CDR3 bases are TGTGCCAGCAGCCCCAGGACTAGTAGGGCCCAGTACTTC. It codes for CASSPRTSRAQYF.

The chain couples TRBV12-3 or TRBV12-4 to TRBJ2-1; tentative D call: TRBD2 (5 bases). The V end lost 5 bases, the J end lost 3 bases, and 17 bases lay between the germline ends. CDR3 size: 16 residues. The CDR3 bases are TGTGCCAGCAGTCTCCAGAGCGGTCCAGGCTACAATGAGCAGTTCTTC. Its protein product is CASSLQSGPGYNEQFF.

The rearrangement links TRBV5-1 to TRBJ2-7; 8 nucleotides match TRBD1. The CDR3 totals 15 residues. Looked up from germline, CDR1 is SGHRS and CDR2 is YFSETQ. Trimming removed 3 bases from V and 0 bases from J; junction bases left unmatched: 5. CDR3 sequence reads: CASSWTGLSSYEQYF. DNA of the CDR3: TGCGCCAGCAGCTGGACAGGGCTTAGCTCCTACGAGCAGTACTTC.

The chain couples TRBV3-1 to TRBJ2-2; 7 bases fit TRBD1. Unmatched junction bases numbered 1, after V lost 4 bases and J lost 8 bases. The CDR3 is made up of 12 amino acids. Germline CDR1 is LGHDT and CDR2 is YNNKEL (reference sequence). The CDR3 coding sequence is TGTGCCAGCAGCCGGGGACAGGGGGAGCTGTTTTTT. As protein: CASSRGQGELFF.

The chain carries TRBV27 and TRBJ2-3; possibly TRBD1 or TRBD2 for D (5 bases each). Germline CDR1 reads MNHEY; CDR2 reads SMNVEV (reference sequence). This CDR3 is built from 15 residues. V lost 5 bases and J lost 1, with 13 bases in between. The CDR3 is CASSTRDPRTDTQYF. The CDR3 nucleotides read TGTGCCAGCAGTACCCGGGACCCCCGCACAGATACGCAGTATTTT.

This clonotype was detected only a few times. The chain combines TRBV12-3 or TRBV12-4 with TRBJ2-7; D gene unclear. V lost 6 bases and J lost 2, with 14 bases in between. This CDR3 is built from 14 residues. The CDR3, as DNA: TGTGCCAGCAGAGAGCTGGGCGGCCCCTACGAGCAGTACTTC. Its translation is CASRELGGPYEQYF.

The J gene is TRBJ1-3, the V gene TRBV7-6, with no clear D. Germline loops: CDR1 SGHVS, CDR2 FNYEAQ. The CDR3 covers 15 residues. Between the trimmed V and J ends, which lost 1 base and 2 bases, there was a span of 9 bases. The chain's CDR3 is CASSLGTPAGNTIYF. The CDR3 DNA is TGTGCCAGCAGCTTAGGCACCCCGGCTGGAAACACCATATATTTT.

This clonotype has just a few counts. This sequence joins TRBV4-1 and TRBJ2-7, with 12 bases matching TRBD2. After removal of 0 bases from V and 7 bases from J, the junction contained 7 bases not matched to a gene. The CDR3 runs to 16 residues. In germline, CDR1 is MGHRA, CDR2 YSYEKL. DNA for the CDR3: TGCGCCAGCAGCCAAGATCTGACTAGCGGGAGTCGAGAGCAGTACTTC. Translating gives CASSQDLTSGSREQYF.

In DNA form, the CDR3 reads TGTGCCAGCACGCCCCCCAGGAGAACTAATTACAATGAGCAGTTCTTC. Translation gives CASTPPRRTNYNEQFF. This chain links TRBV11-2 with TRBJ2-1, with D unclear. Germline V gives CDR1 SGHAT, CDR2 FQNNGV. The V gene lost 7 bases and the J gene lost 4 bases, with 20 bases spanning the gap. This CDR3 contains 16 residues.

This clonotype was recorded a few times. The chain carries TRBV3-1 and TRBJ2-7; D call uncertain. V lost 4 bases and J lost 7, with 17 bases in between. The germline V gene encodes CDR1 LGHDT and CDR2 YNNKEL (reference sequence). The CDR3 is 14 amino acids. CDR3 sequence reads: CASSPYLGLGEQYF. The CDR3 DNA reads as TGTGCCAGCAGCCCCTACTTGGGTTTGGGGGAGCAGTACTTC.

This chain joins TRBV4-2 and TRBJ2-7, with 15 bases matching TRBD2. Germline V gene sequence: CDR1 LGHNA, CDR2 YNFKEQ. V lost 4 bases and J lost 3; bases outside the gene matches: 4. The CDR3 is 16 residues long. The CDR3 protein is CASSPGLAGGGYEQYF. The CDR3 nucleotides are TGTGCCAGCAGCCCAGGACTAGCGGGAGGGGGCTACGAGCAGTACTTC.

The chain has TRBV20-1 and TRBJ2-1; no clear D gene. The CDR3 contains 15 residues. The V end was cut by 2 bases, the J end by 0 bases, with 11 bases between. Germline V gives CDR1 DFQATT, CDR2 SNEGSKA (reference sequence). CDR3 sequence (DNA): TGCAGTGCTAGATCGATCGGGCTCTCCTACAATGAGCAGTTCTTC. This codes for CSARSIGLSYNEQFF.

The chain links TRBV5-1 to TRBJ2-7; a weak D match, TRBD1 (6 bases). CDR3 size: 13 residues. Trimming took 1 base from V and 6 from J, leaving 11 bases between them. Germline CDR1 is SGHRS and CDR2 is YFSETQ. As DNA, the CDR3 is TGCGCCAGCAGCTTGCGTACAGGGTCCGAGCAGTACTTC. As protein: CASSLRTGSEQYF. The full variable domain, its missing parts supplied by reference TRBV5-1 and TRBJ2-7, is KAGVTQTPRYLIKTRGQQVTLSCSPISGHRSVSWYQQTPGQGLQFLFEYFSETQRNKGNFPGRFSGRQFSNSRSEMNVSTLELGDSALYLCASSLRTGSEQYFGPGTRLTVT.

The chain's CDR3 is CSARDPGLVLFF. CDR3 in DNA: TGCAGTGCTAGAGATCCCGGACTAGTACTATTCTTC. J is TRBJ2-1 and V is TRBV20-1; 7 bases align to TRBD2. J was trimmed by 16 bases and V by 0 bases; bases with no gene match: 9. This CDR3 has 12 residues. Germline-derived CDR1 and CDR2 are DFQATT and SNEGSKA (reference sequence).

This clonotype was detected only a few times. V and J are TRBV5-1 and TRBJ2-1; 10 bases align to TRBD2. The trim removed 0 bases at V and 3 bases at J, leaving 6 bases unmatched. Per germline, CDR1 SGHRS and CDR2 YFSETQ. This CDR3 has 17 amino acids. The CDR3, as DNA: TGCGCCAGCAGCTTGGTTAGCGGGAGGAGTAACTACAATGAGCAGTTCTTC. Its translation: CASSLVSGRSNYNEQFF.

V is TRBV20-1 and J is TRBJ2-7; D may be TRBD2 (6 bases). The CDR3 is made up of 12 amino acids. Trimming shortened V by 2 bases and J by 6 bases, and 11 bases separated the two germline ends. Germline-derived CDR1 and CDR2 are DFQATT and SNEGSKA (reference sequence). Here the CDR3 reads CSARYRGTEQYF. The DNA for the CDR3 is TGCAGTGCTAGATATCGGGGGACCGAGCAGTACTTC.